This TCR beta chain was identified during a study of blood T cell repertoires in COVID-19. The wider study: Samples taken during acute and convalescent COVID-19 were collected in the United States, Italy and Spain.

Source study methods: Scientists estimated how many nucleated cells there were by amplifying reference gene primers. Using immunoSEQ multiplex PCR, the repertoire was profiled, and TCRdb retains in-frame clones only, with some absent. Clone size and the V and J calls come from that table; the DNA yielded D and trimming. Among under 150,000 clones listed, 85% were seen once. The V and J ends lost 6 bases and 1 base, in that order; junction bases with no gene match: 7. Germline CDR1 LGHNT, CDR2 FRNRAP. The CDR3 runs to 16 residues. This sequence joins TRBV12-5 and TRBJ2-5; 11 bases are a match to TRBD1. The TCR originated in an elderly man with acute or convalescent COVID-19. The source material was peripheral blood. CDR3 nucleotides: TGTGCTAGTGGGGCTGGGGACAGGGGGACCCAAGAGACCCAGTACTTC. This translates into CASGAGDRGTQETQYF. The whole variable domain, remainder taken from reference TRBV12-5 and TRBJ2-5, is DARVTQTPRHKVTEMGQEVTMRCQPILGHNTVFWYRQTMMQGLELLAYFRNRAPLDDSGMPKDRFSAEMPDATLATLKIQPSEPRDSAVYFCASGAGDRGTQETQYFGPGTRLLVL.